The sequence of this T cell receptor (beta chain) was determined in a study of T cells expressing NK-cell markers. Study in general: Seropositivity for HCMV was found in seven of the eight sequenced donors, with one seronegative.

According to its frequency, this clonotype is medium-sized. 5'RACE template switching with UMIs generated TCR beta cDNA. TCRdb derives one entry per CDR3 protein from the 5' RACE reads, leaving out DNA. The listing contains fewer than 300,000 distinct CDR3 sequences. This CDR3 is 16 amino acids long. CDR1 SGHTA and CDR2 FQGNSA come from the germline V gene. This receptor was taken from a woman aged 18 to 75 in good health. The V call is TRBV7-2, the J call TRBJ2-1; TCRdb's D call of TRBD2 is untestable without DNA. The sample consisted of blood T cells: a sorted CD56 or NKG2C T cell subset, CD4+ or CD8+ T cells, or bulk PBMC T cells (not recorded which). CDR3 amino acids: CASSLGSSGAQNEQFF.